Shown below are 28 T cell receptor beta chains from a single sample sequenced in a study of shared clonotypes between healthy human individuals. CD45RO negativity and positive selection for CCR7 defined naive CD8 cells, a population that excluded terminally differentiated effector memory CD45RA+ cells. Sequencing was performed with immunoSEQ multiplex PCR; in TCRdb, only in-frame clones are kept and a portion is missing. Among 2 million or so clones listed, about 95% were seen once. The sequenced sample consisted of naive CD8+ T cells sorted from blood. The receptor set was obtained from a man between 18 and 35 years old in good health.

The rearrangement joins TRBV4-3 to TRBJ2-1; 14 bases fit TRBD2. V gave up 4 bases and J gave up 7 bases; unmatched junction bases: 9. The CDR3 consists of 17 residues. Germline V CDR1 and CDR2: LGHNA, YSLEER. Written as DNA, the CDR3 is TGCGCCAGCAGCCGTAGACTAGCGGGAGGGCCTTTAAATGAGCAGTTCTTC. Residues: CASSRRLAGGPLNEQFF.

This chain links TRBV28 with TRBJ1-5; D remains ambiguous. The length of the CDR3 is 13 residues. V lost 3 bases, J lost 2 bases, and 5 bases lay in between. Germline V CDR1 and CDR2: MDHEN, SYDVKM. In DNA, the CDR3 is TGTGCCAGCAGTTTTTTGGGCAATCAGCCCCAGCATTTT. The encoded protein is CASSFLGNQPQHF.

CDR3 amino acids: CASSPGLAGVTYEQYF. The CDR3 region has the DNA TGTGCCAGCAGCCCCGGACTAGCGGGAGTTACATACGAGCAGTACTTC. V and J are TRBV7-8 and TRBJ2-7, with TRBD2 matching over 13 bases. The length of the CDR3 is 16 residues. Germline loops: CDR1 SGHVS, CDR2 FQNEAQ. V was pared by 5 bases and J by 4 bases, with 8 bases of the junction left unmatched.

CDR3 DNA sequence: TGTGCCAGCAGCTTAGGCGCTACAGGGGCCCAAGAGACCCAGTACTTC. Its protein is CASSLGATGAQETQYF. The chain uses TRBV11-2 and TRBJ2-5; 7 bases map to TRBD1. Trimming took 1 base from V and 1 from J; bases not matched to a gene: 6. The germline CDR1 and CDR2 sequences are SGHAT and FQNNGV. The CDR3 length is 16 residues.

The rearrangement uses TRBV7-6 and TRBJ2-1, with TRBD2 matching over 9 bases. The V and J ends lost 1 base and 1 base, in that order; junction bases with no gene match: 2. Germline V gene lookup returns CDR1 SGHVS and CDR2 FNYEAQ. The CDR3 loop spans 16 amino acids. Here the CDR3 reads CASSLDSGRSYNEQFF. CDR3 bases: TGTGCCAGCAGCTTAGATAGCGGGAGATCCTACAATGAGCAGTTCTTC.

J is TRBJ2-1 and V is TRBV27; D may correspond to TRBD1 or TRBD2 (5 bases each). The CDR3 spans 16 residues. V was cut by 3 bases and J by 7 bases, with 19 bases left in between. Germline CDR1 reads MNHEY; CDR2 reads SMNVEV (reference sequence). CDR3 sequence: CASSLGRATYNNEQFF. The CDR3 DNA is TGTGCCAGCAGTTTGGGACGGGCAACCTACAATAATGAGCAGTTCTTC.

This clone was seen once. In the same sample, other DNA sequences code for this CDR3. The chain employs TRBV5-6 and TRBJ2-3; 15 bases line up with TRBD2. V lost 4 bases and J lost 3; bases outside the gene matches: 3. This CDR3 contains 16 residues. CDR1 and CDR2 (germline): SGHDT, YYEEEE. This CDR3 reads CASSLGLAGGTDTQYF. The CDR3 nucleotides read TGTGCCAGCAGCCTGGGACTAGCGGGAGGAACAGATACGCAGTATTTT.

This chain connects TRBV4-3 to TRBJ1-5; D gene uncertain. The CDR3 spans 14 residues. Germline V gives CDR1 LGHNA, CDR2 YSLEER. V was pared by 5 bases and J by 10 bases, with 18 bases between. CDR3 loop: CASSFSLELGPQHF. The CDR3 DNA follows: TGCGCCAGCAGCTTTTCATTGGAGCTTGGACCCCAGCATTTT.

On this clone: Other DNA sequences within the sample encode an identical CDR3. V is TRBV27 and J is TRBJ2-7; 8 bases fit TRBD1. This CDR3 is 16 amino acids long. V shed 0 bases and J 0 bases; nucleotides not matched to a gene: 4. Germline lookup yields CDR1 MNHEY and CDR2 SMNVEV (reference sequence). The CDR3 region has the DNA TGTGCCAGCAGTTTATCGCCAGGGACAGGCTCCTACGAGCAGTACTTC. Translating gives CASSLSPGTGSYEQYF.

This clone was picked up one time. The chain employs TRBV30 and TRBJ1-4; the match to TRBD1 covers 7 bases. This CDR3 has 15 amino acids. Germline loops: CDR1 GTSNPN, CDR2 SVGIG (reference sequence). J was trimmed by 8 bases and V by 4 bases; bases with no gene match: 13. CDR3 in DNA: TGTGCCTGGAATGAAGTGTATGGGACAGTCGAAAAACTGTTTTTT. Translation gives CAWNEVYGTVEKLFF.

This sequence joins TRBV27 and TRBJ2-7; weak D call: TRBD1 (6 bases). V dropped 6 bases and J dropped 3 bases, with 12 bases sitting between them. This CDR3 has 13 amino acids. CDR1 and CDR2 (germline): MNHEY, SMNVEV (reference sequence). The CDR3 nucleotides read TGTGCCAGCAGACAAGGGACATACTACGAGCAGTACTTC. It is translated as CASRQGTYYEQYF.

CDR3 region: CASSVGGSRGYEQYF. DNA for the CDR3: TGTGCCAGCAGCGTAGGCGGGAGCCGAGGGTACGAGCAGTACTTC. The chain employs TRBV9 and TRBJ2-7; 7 bases align to TRBD2. This CDR3 has 15 residues. The V and J ends lost 0 bases and 4 bases, in that order; junction bases with no gene match: 7. Germline assignment: CDR1 SGDLS and CDR2 YYNGEE.

The genes are TRBV4-3 and TRBJ1-6, with D possibly matching TRBD1 (5 bases). This CDR3 region has 17 residues. V dropped 1 base and J dropped 1 base, with 11 bases sitting between them. Germline V gene data show CDR1 as LGHNA and CDR2 as YSLEER. In nucleotides, the CDR3 is TGCGCCAGCAGCCAAGTTCTCCAGGGTTCCTATAATTCACCCCTCCACTTT. Translating gives CASSQVLQGSYNSPLHF.

The genes are TRBV13 and TRBJ1-1, with TRBD1 identical over 9 bases. Per germline, CDR1 PRHDT and CDR2 FYEKMQ (reference sequence). V gave up 5 bases and J gave up 6 bases; unmatched junction bases: 7. CDR3 size: 14 residues. The CDR3 DNA sequence: TGTGCCAGCAGCGCTACCGGGACAGGGCCTGAAGCTTTCTTT. Amino acid sequence: CASSATGTGPEAFF. Together with reference TRBV13 and TRBJ1-1, the CDR3 gives the full variable domain: AAGVIQSPRHLIKEKRETATLKCYPIPRHDTVYWYQQGPGQDPQFLISFYEKMQSDKGSIPDRFSAQQFSDYHSELNMSSLELGDSALYFCASSATGTGPEAFFGQGTRLTVV.

This clone occurred once. Other DNA sequences in the sample encode the same CDR3. This chain joins TRBV15 and TRBJ2-7; 9 nucleotides agree with TRBD1. Germline V gives CDR1 LNHNV, CDR2 YYDKDF (reference sequence). Losses at the gene ends were 6 bases for V and 1 base for J; bases not matched to a gene: 4. This CDR3 region has 14 residues. The CDR3 is CATSTGTGSYEQYF. Written as DNA, the CDR3 is TGTGCCACCAGTACCGGGACAGGGTCCTACGAGCAGTACTTC.

V and J are TRBV7-6 and TRBJ2-5, with D maybe TRBD1 (5 bases). Trimming removed 3 bases at V and 5 bases at J, with 16 bases between. CDR3 size: 15 residues. CDR1 and CDR2 from the germline V gene are SGHVS and FNYEAQ. CDR3 protein: CASSFGRQPLETQYF. CDR3 nucleotide sequence: TGTGCCAGCAGCTTCGGACGACAGCCCCTGGAGACCCAGTACTTC.

The chain combines TRBV29-1 with TRBJ1-2, with 9 bases that match TRBD1. This CDR3 spans 16 amino acids. Unmatched junction bases numbered 11, after V lost 3 bases and J lost 3 bases. Germline V lookup: CDR1 SQVTM, CDR2 ANQGSEA. DNA for the CDR3: TGCAGCGTTGATAACCCCCGGGACAGGGCTCACTATGGCTACACCTTC. As protein: CSVDNPRDRAHYGYTF.

The chain combines TRBV2 with TRBJ2-7; D uncertain. CDR3 size: 14 residues. The germline V gene has CDR1 SNHLY and CDR2 FYNNEI. The V end lost 7 bases, the J end lost 1 base, and 14 bases lay between the germline ends. CDR3 in DNA: TGTGCCAGCACCCCATACGGCTCGTCCTACGAGCAGTACTTC. It codes for CASTPYGSSYEQYF.

The chain recombines TRBV28 with TRBJ1-1; D perhaps matches TRBD1 (5 bases). Germline CDR1 MDHEN, CDR2 SYDVKM. V lost 6 bases to trimming and J lost 6 bases, with 14 bases between them. The CDR3 consists of 13 residues. The CDR3 protein is CASSPSMGPEAFF. CDR3 sequence (DNA): TGTGCCAGCAGCCCCTCGATGGGGCCTGAAGCTTTCTTT.

This sequence joins TRBV11-2 and TRBJ2-7; D may be TRBD2 (6 bases). Germline V lookup: CDR1 SGHAT, CDR2 FQNNGV. V lost 7 bases and J 4 bases, leaving 8 bases between the germline ends. The CDR3 extends over 11 amino acids. The CDR3 sequence: CASTREYEQYF. CDR3 nucleotide sequence: TGTGCCAGCACCCGGGAGTACGAGCAGTACTTC.

The chain has TRBV11-2 and TRBJ2-7; 9 positions agree with TRBD2. The germline V gene has CDR1 SGHAT and CDR2 FQNNGV. The CDR3 contains 16 residues. V lost 5 bases, J lost 5 bases, and 13 bases stayed unmatched. The CDR3 sequence: CASSHSGRTSYHEQYF. DNA of the CDR3: TGTGCCAGCAGCCATAGCGGGAGAACATCTTACCACGAGCAGTACTTC.

The DNA for the CDR3 is TGTGCCAGCATAGGGCGGATCGGCGATACGCAGTATTTT. It yields the protein CASIGRIGDTQYF. The rearrangement joins TRBV6-6 to TRBJ2-3; D not certain. V was trimmed by 7 bases and J by 6 bases, leaving 14 bases between them. The CDR3 length is 13 residues. The germline CDR1 and CDR2 sequences are MNHNY and SVGAGI (reference sequence).

This sequence joins TRBV7-9 and TRBJ2-5; no definite D call. The CDR3 has 13 amino acids. V was clipped by 3 bases and J by 4 bases, with 9 bases between them. Germline-derived CDR1 and CDR2 are SEHNR and FQNEAQ (reference sequence). In DNA form, the CDR3 reads TGTGCCAGCAGCTTTCGACCGGCAGAGACCCAGTACTTC. Protein sequence: CASSFRPAETQYF.

The chain joins TRBV7-9 to TRBJ2-1; possibly TRBD2 for D (6 bases). CDR1 and CDR2 from the germline V gene are SEHNR and FQNEAQ (reference sequence). V was shortened by 4 bases and J by 2 bases, with 15 bases between the two germline ends. The CDR3 covers 16 residues. This chain's CDR3 is CASSWTRDFPYNEQFF. Here the CDR3 DNA reads TGTGCCAGCAGCTGGACCCGGGACTTCCCCTACAATGAGCAGTTCTTC.

By proportion, this clone is medium-sized. The chain carries TRBV5-6 and TRBJ2-7; D ambiguous. The CDR3 extends over 15 amino acids. V was trimmed by 2 bases and J by 6 bases, leaving 18 bases between them. CDR1 and CDR2 (germline): SGHDT, YYEEEE. The chain's CDR3 is CASSFGPASPLEQYF. CDR3 DNA sequence: TGTGCCAGCAGCTTTGGGCCGGCAAGCCCACTCGAGCAGTACTTC.

J is TRBJ2-6 and V is TRBV14; 8 bases line up with TRBD1. Losses at the gene ends were 3 bases for V and 3 bases for J; bases not matched to a gene: 1. The CDR3 has 15 amino acids. Germline loops: CDR1 SGHDN, CDR2 FVKESK. The CDR3 loop is CASSQTGDGANVLTF. CDR3 DNA: TGTGCCAGCAGCCAGACAGGGGATGGGGCCAACGTCCTGACTTTC.

The J gene is TRBJ1-3, the V gene TRBV28, with 8 bases lining up with TRBD1. This CDR3 comprises 14 residues. Germline V CDR1 and CDR2: MDHEN, SYDVKM. Unmatched junction bases numbered 4, after V lost 6 bases and J lost 3 bases. This chain's CDR3 is CASSPTGDGNTIYF. The CDR3 nucleotides read TGTGCCAGCAGCCCGACAGGGGATGGAAACACCATATATTTT.

The rearrangement uses TRBV27 and TRBJ2-5, with 7 bases matching TRBD1. The J segment lost 0 bases and the V segment lost 6 bases, leaving 7 bases of the junction unmatched. CDR1 and CDR2 (germline): MNHEY, SMNVEV (reference sequence). The CDR3 runs to 15 residues. The CDR3 bases are TGTGCCAGCAGCCCCGGGACAGCTTACCAAGAGACCCAGTACTTC. Translated: CASSPGTAYQETQYF.